The 22 T cell receptor beta chains below all came from one sample that was sequenced in a study of blood T cell repertoires in COVID-19. TCRdb's copy holds only in-frame clones and misses some; the assay was immunoSEQ multiplex PCR. The table records about 430,000 clones, approximately 91% of them present only once. Sample: PBMCs or T cells enriched from blood (not recorded which). The origin of the receptors is a woman younger than 30 who had been exposed to COVID-19.

The chain has TRBV28 and TRBJ1-5; TRBD1 might be the D (6 bases). V lost 4 bases to trimming and J lost 7 bases, with 14 bases between them. Germline V gene sequence: CDR1 MDHEN, CDR2 SYDVKM. This CDR3 is built from 14 residues. CDR3: CASSSPQGIQPQHF. CDR3 sequence (DNA): TGTGCCAGCAGTTCCCCACAGGGTATCCAGCCCCAGCATTTT.

J is TRBJ2-7 and V is TRBV4-2, with a weak D call TRBD1 (6 bases). The CDR3 runs to 16 residues. Germline assignment: CDR1 LGHNA and CDR2 YNFKEQ. V shed 1 base and J shed 2 bases, with 15 bases lying between them. The CDR3 nucleotides are TGTGCCAGCAGCCAAGTCGTGGGGGCCATCACCTACGAGCAGTACTTC. It encodes CASSQVVGAITYEQYF.

The chain uses TRBV14 and TRBJ1-2, with 7 bases fitting TRBD1. V lost 4 bases and J lost 5; bases outside the gene matches: 7. The CDR3 length is 14 residues. Germline V gene data show CDR1 as SGHDN and CDR2 as FVKESK. In DNA form, the CDR3 reads TGTGCCAGCAGCCTCCTGGGACAGCCATATGGCTACACCTTC. It specifies CASSLLGQPYGYTF.

The rearrangement joins TRBV27 to TRBJ1-6; D is perhaps TRBD1 (5 bases). V lost 4 bases to trimming and J lost 8 bases, with 15 bases between them. The germline V gene has CDR1 MNHEY and CDR2 SMNVEV (reference sequence). CDR3 length equals 15 residues. The CDR3 sequence is CASSSRVSRHSPLHF. The CDR3 DNA is TGTGCCAGCAGTTCCAGGGTTTCGAGACATTCACCCCTCCACTTT.

The CDR3 sequence is CASSSLLSYEQYF. The CDR3 bases are TGTGCCAGTAGTAGCCTTCTGAGCTACGAGCAGTACTTC. V usage is TRBV19 and J usage is TRBJ2-7; D gene unclear. The CDR3 runs to 13 residues. Trimming took off 4 bases at V and 3 bases at J, with 10 bases between the two ends. Germline loops: CDR1 LNHDA, CDR2 SQIVND (reference sequence).

The chain is built from TRBV28 and TRBJ1-2, with a possible D match to TRBD1 (5 bases). V was clipped by 5 bases and J by 12 bases, with 13 bases between them. CDR1 is MDHEN and CDR2 is SYDVKM in the germline V gene. This CDR3 contains 11 residues. This chain's CDR3 is CASSTGFKNTF. CDR3 DNA: TGTGCCAGCAGTACAGGATTTAAAAACACCTTC.

The chain uses TRBV3-1 (or the pseudogene TRBV3-2) and TRBJ2-3; the match to TRBD2 covers 10 bases. The V gene's germline CDR1 is LGHDT and CDR2 YNNKEL (reference sequence). Unmatched junction bases numbered 3, after V lost 0 bases and J lost 3 bases. The CDR3 runs to 16 residues. The CDR3 coding sequence is TGTGCCAGCAGCCAAGAGTTGGGACTAGCGACAGATACGCAGTATTTT. Amino acids: CASSQELGLATDTQYF.

V usage is TRBV6-5 and J usage is TRBJ1-6, with 8 bases aligning to TRBD1. Per germline, CDR1 MNHEY and CDR2 SVGAGI. Trimming at V came to 6 bases and at J to 7 bases, leaving 8 bases not matched to a gene. This CDR3 has 15 amino acids. In nucleotides, the CDR3 is TGTGCCAGCAGCCTAAACGGACAGGGCAATTCACCCCTCCACTTT. Protein sequence: CASSLNGQGNSPLHF.

The rearrangement joins TRBV2 to TRBJ2-1; 8 nucleotides line up with TRBD2. Germline V lookup: CDR1 SNHLY, CDR2 FYNNEI. The CDR3 loop spans 16 amino acids. J lost 6 bases, V lost 0 bases, and 7 bases had no gene match. CDR3 sequence: CASSEARQRGSNEQFF. CDR3 DNA sequence: TGTGCCAGCAGTGAAGCGCGCCAGCGGGGGTCCAATGAGCAGTTCTTC.

V gene TRBV24-1 combines with J gene TRBJ2-7, with 11 bases that match TRBD1. V lost 4 bases, J lost 6 bases, and 7 bases stayed unmatched. The germline CDR1 and CDR2 sequences are KGHDR and SFDVKD. CDR3 length equals 15 residues. CDR3 amino acids: CATSDSKDRGLEQYF. In nucleotides, the CDR3 is TGTGCCACCAGTGACTCGAAGGACAGGGGGCTCGAGCAGTACTTC.

The chain uses TRBV7-9 and TRBJ1-5, with 7 bases lining up with TRBD1. Germline lookup yields CDR1 SEHNR and CDR2 FQNEAQ (reference sequence). Trimming took 5 bases from V and 1 from J; bases not matched to a gene: 5. The CDR3 spans 15 residues. The CDR3 sequence: CASSQGGQSNQPQHF. The CDR3, as DNA: TGTGCCAGCAGCCAAGGGGGCCAGAGCAATCAGCCCCAGCATTTT.

In this sample, this clone turned up once. The chain combines TRBV29-1 with TRBJ2-7; 10 bases match TRBD1. V lost 6 bases and J lost 6; bases outside the gene matches: 11. In germline, CDR1 is SQVTM, CDR2 ANQGSEA. This CDR3 has 14 amino acids. DNA of the CDR3: TGCAGCGTCGCCGGGACAGGGGCCGCGTTCGAGCAGTACTTC. It specifies CSVAGTGAAFEQYF.

This chain joins TRBV7-2 and TRBJ1-3; D call uncertain. V was clipped by 5 bases and J by 4 bases, with 15 bases between them. Germline CDR1 and CDR2: SGHTA and FQGNSA. This CDR3 contains 15 residues. CDR3 bases: TGTGCCAGCAGCGCCTGGCAGGCGAAAGGAAACACCATATATTTT. It specifies CASSAWQAKGNTIYF.

The chain combines TRBV14 with TRBJ1-2; D might be TRBD1 (5 bases). V was shortened by 0 bases and J by 6 bases, with 14 bases between the two germline ends. Germline CDR1 reads SGHDN; CDR2 reads FVKESK. CDR3 size: 15 residues. The CDR3 is CASSQDRVRVHGYTF. As DNA, the CDR3 is TGTGCCAGCAGCCAAGACCGAGTCAGGGTCCATGGCTACACCTTC.

The gene calls are TRBV3-1 (or the pseudogene TRBV3-2) and TRBJ2-5; 9 bases are shared with TRBD2. CDR3 length equals 14 residues. Germline V CDR1 and CDR2: LGHDT, YNNKEL (reference sequence). The V gene end was trimmed by 5 bases and the J gene end by 1 base; junction bases not matched to a gene: 2. Here the CDR3 reads CASSTTSGQETQYF. CDR3 coding DNA: TGTGCCAGCAGCACGACTAGCGGCCAAGAGACCCAGTACTTC.

V and J are TRBV6-2 or TRBV6-3 and TRBJ2-7; D might be TRBD1 (5 bases). The CDR3 is 17 amino acids. Germline V gives CDR1 MNHEY, CDR2 SVGEGT. The V gene lost 0 bases and the J gene lost 0 bases, with 15 bases spanning the gap. This CDR3 is CASSYSGQVQGSYEQYF. CDR3 nucleotide sequence: TGTGCCAGCAGTTACTCGGGGCAGGTGCAGGGCTCCTACGAGCAGTACTTC.

In its sample, this clone was seen a few times. This rearrangement joins TRBV2 to TRBJ2-7; 7 positions agree with TRBD1. V dropped 6 bases and J dropped 2; count of bases not matched to a gene: 7. Germline lookup yields CDR1 SNHLY and CDR2 FYNNEI. The CDR3 runs to 14 residues. DNA of the CDR3: TGTGCCAGCAGGGACCCAGGGGGTGCCTACGAGCAGTACTTC. Encoded protein: CASRDPGGAYEQYF.

This chain uses TRBV19 with TRBJ1-5; TRBD1 is a possible D gene (5 bases). In germline, CDR1 is LNHDA, CDR2 SQIVND (reference sequence). Trimming left V 5 bases short and J 0 bases short, with 8 bases between. The CDR3 has 14 amino acids. DNA of the CDR3: TGTGCCAGTAGTCGACAGAATAGCAATCAGCCCCAGCATTTT. It specifies CASSRQNSNQPQHF.

For this clone: This CDR3 is also generated by other DNA sequences in the sample. The chain has TRBV27 and TRBJ1-2, with a weak D call TRBD1 (5 bases). The germline gives CDR1 MNHEY, CDR2 SMNVEV (reference sequence). V gave up 4 bases and J gave up 2 bases, with 8 bases separating them. CDR3 length: 13 residues. In DNA form, the CDR3 reads TGTGCCAGCAGTTCCAGACAGAACTATGGCTACACCTTC. Amino acid sequence: CASSSRQNYGYTF.

The chain is built from TRBV28 and TRBJ2-5; D may be TRBD2 (6 bases). This CDR3 is 15 amino acids long. Per germline, CDR1 MDHEN and CDR2 SYDVKM. With 5 bases removed from V and 2 bases from J, the gap between germline ends came to 15 bases. The CDR3 loop is CASSPRGSQQETQYF. CDR3 DNA sequence: TGTGCCAGCAGTCCCCGGGGGTCTCAGCAAGAGACCCAGTACTTC.

The J gene is TRBJ2-5, the V gene TRBV19; D might be TRBD2 (7 bases). This CDR3 is 11 amino acids long. The germline V gene encodes CDR1 LNHDA and CDR2 SQIVND (reference sequence). V was clipped by 10 bases and J by 5 bases, with 11 bases between them. The CDR3 loop is CATKGGETQYF. CDR3 nucleotide sequence: TGTGCCACCAAGGGGGGGGAGACCCAGTACTTC.

The chain joins TRBV30 to TRBJ1-1; 7 positions match TRBD1. There are 16 residues in the CDR3. The ends lost 0 bases at V and 0 bases at J; junction bases unmatched: 7. Germline loops: CDR1 GTSNPN, CDR2 SVGIG (reference sequence). In DNA, the CDR3 is TGTGCCTGGAGTGTTCCTAAGGGACAGATGAACACTGAAGCTTTCTTT. Its translation is CAWSVPKGQMNTEAFF.